Below, 30 T cell receptor beta chains from the same sample are listed, as sequenced in a study of T cells in Graves' hyperthyroidism and ophthalmopathy. Amplification of TCR beta CDR3 regions was performed using RNA transcripts as template. RT-PCR in the first round (using the HTBI primer set) targeted the TCR CDR3. Each CDR3 protein gets one entry after TCRdb re-called the multiplex PCR reads with MiXCR. The repertoire holds around 700,000 distinct CDR3 sequences, with around a sixth as singletons. Source material: blood. The receptors were gathered from a woman in her forties or fifties with Graves' hyperthyroidism that later progressed to Graves' ophthalmopathy.

This clonotype has ten or more counts. The V gene is TRBV6-1, the J gene TRBJ1-1; 9 positions agree with TRBD1. CDR1 MNHNS and CDR2 SASEGT come from the germline V gene. Germline trimming cut 5 bases from V and 0 bases from J; bases unmatched to any gene: 7. The CDR3 is 16 residues long. CDR3 sequence: CASSSRQGGLNTEAFF. The DNA for the CDR3 is TGTGCCAGCAGTTCAAGACAGGGGGGACTGAACACTGAAGCTTTCTTT.

This chain uses TRBV10-1 with TRBJ1-5; 12 bases agree with TRBD1. This CDR3 region has 19 residues. Germline assignment: CDR1 WNHNN and CDR2 SYGVQD (reference sequence). The ends lost 2 bases at V and 5 bases at J; junction bases unmatched: 13. CDR3 residues: CASSETYPGGQGADQPQHF. The DNA of the CDR3 is TGCGCCAGCAGTGAGACCTACCCCGGGGGACAGGGGGCGGATCAGCCCCAGCATTTT.

The chain employs TRBV12-3 or TRBV12-4 and TRBJ2-7; 8 positions match TRBD1. The CDR3 is 16 residues long. With V trimmed by 7 bases and J by 3 bases, 14 bases remained unmatched. The chain's CDR3 is CASTQGTGGGNYEQYF. CDR3 nucleotide sequence: TGTGCCAGCACCCAAGGGACAGGTGGGGGGAACTACGAGCAGTACTTC.

The V and J genes are TRBV3-1 and TRBJ1-5, with a possible D match to TRBD1 (6 bases). V shed 1 base and J shed 6 bases, with 10 bases lying between them. The germline CDR1 and CDR2 sequences are LGHDT and YNNKEL (reference sequence). This CDR3 has 14 amino acids. As DNA, the CDR3 is TGTGCCAGCAGCCAAGCCGGAGGGGGTCAGCCCCAGCATTTT. Translation gives CASSQAGGGQPQHF.

The sample holds a few counts of this clonotype. The chain carries TRBV3-1 and TRBJ1-5, with D hard to call. CDR3 length: 17 residues. Trimming removed 0 bases at V and 0 bases at J, with 12 bases between. Germline loops: CDR1 LGHDT, CDR2 YNNKEL (reference sequence). The CDR3: CASSQEVVVSSNQPQHF. The CDR3 nucleotides are TGTGCCAGCAGCCAAGAAGTGGTAGTGAGTAGCAATCAGCCCCAGCATTTT.

The V and J genes are TRBV10-2 and TRBJ2-2; D is ambiguous. The CDR3 is made up of 12 amino acids. Trimming took 6 bases from V and 6 from J, leaving 8 bases between them. The germline CDR1 and CDR2 sequences are WSHSY and SAAADI. The CDR3 here is CASRARAGELFF. CDR3 DNA sequence: TGCGCCAGCAGGGCTAGGGCCGGGGAGCTGTTTTTT.

This clonotype showed up just a few times. The rearrangement joins TRBV24-1 to TRBJ2-3; 7 nucleotides line up with TRBD1. CDR1 and CDR2 (germline): KGHDR, SFDVKD. The CDR3 totals 17 residues. After removal of 2 bases from V and 9 bases from J, the junction contained 16 bases not matched to a gene. The DNA of the CDR3 is TGTGCCACCAGTGATTCGCTCGGGACAGTCAGTAGCAGAACGCAGTATTTT. Amino acids: CATSDSLGTVSSRTQYF.

This clonotype was seen many times. The J gene is TRBJ1-1, the V gene TRBV2, with unresolved D. CDR3 length equals 14 residues. V was pared by 5 bases and J by 0 bases, with 10 bases between. CDR1 is SNHLY and CDR2 is FYNNEI in the germline V gene. This CDR3 is CASSTRTLNTEAFF. DNA for the CDR3: TGTGCCAGCAGTACAAGGACGTTGAACACTGAAGCTTTCTTT.

The sample holds many counts of this clonotype. The rearrangement joins TRBV18 to TRBJ1-1, with TRBD1 identical over 11 bases. The ends lost 6 bases at V and 0 bases at J; junction bases unmatched: 6. The CDR3 is 16 amino acids. CDR1 and CDR2 (germline): KGHSH, LQKENI. CDR3 amino acids: CASSFGQGALNTEAFF. The DNA of the CDR3 is TGTGCCAGCTCGTTTGGACAGGGGGCGTTGAACACTGAAGCTTTCTTT. Combining the CDR3 with reference TRBV18 and TRBJ1-1 gives the whole variable domain NAGVMQNPRHLVRRRGQEARLRCSPMKGHSHVYWYRQLPEEGLKFMVYLQKENIIDESGMPKERFSAEFPKEGPSILRIQQVVRGDSAAYFCASSFGQGALNTEAFFGQGTRLTVV.

Ten or more counts support this clonotype. This rearrangement joins TRBV11-2 to TRBJ2-3; D is unresolved. CDR1 is SGHAT, CDR2 FQNNGV, per germline. The CDR3 consists of 15 residues. V lost 1 base and J 6 bases, leaving 14 bases between the germline ends. The CDR3 loop reads CASSLGQDGIDTQYF. The CDR3 coding sequence is TGTGCCAGCAGCTTAGGGCAGGATGGTATTGATACGCAGTATTTT. Drawing the rest from reference TRBV11-2 and TRBJ2-3, the complete variable domain is EAGVAQSPRYKIIEKRQSVAFWCNPISGHATLYWYQQILGQGPKLLIQFQNNGVVDDSQLPKDRFSAERLKGVDSTLKIQPAKLEDSAVYLCASSLGQDGIDTQYFGPGTRLTVL.

J is TRBJ2-7 and V is TRBV7-9, with TRBD1 as a possible D gene (5 bases). The CDR3 totals 16 residues. From germline, CDR1 is SEHNR and CDR2 FQNEAQ (reference sequence). V lost 5 bases and J lost 5, with 22 bases in between. CDR3 DNA sequence: TGTGCCAGCAGCCATTCCGAAGGGGCCCGGGCCAACGAGCAGTACTTC. Its protein product is CASSHSEGARANEQYF.

Worth noting for this clonotype: A much larger clone differs by one base, so this may be a read error. The chain employs TRBV12-3 or TRBV12-4 and TRBJ1-5, with D unclear. This CDR3 region has 13 residues. V gave up 6 bases and J gave up 2 bases, with 8 bases separating them. The CDR3: CASRRSGNQPQHF. CDR3 DNA sequence: TGTGCCAGCAGACGCAGTGGCAATCAGCCCCAGCATTTT.

The sample holds many counts of this clonotype. The V gene is TRBV7-9, the J gene TRBJ1-2, with a weak D call TRBD1 (6 bases). CDR1 and CDR2 from the germline V gene are SEHNR and FQNEAQ (reference sequence). Trimming removed 5 bases from V and 7 bases from J, with 17 bases in between. The CDR3 is made up of 14 amino acids. The CDR3 here is CASSPPTGFLGYTF. CDR3 DNA sequence: TGTGCCAGCAGCCCCCCTACAGGGTTCCTTGGCTACACCTTC.

Many counts were recorded for this clonotype. This chain connects TRBV20-1 to TRBJ2-1, with D maybe TRBD1 (5 bases). Germline V gives CDR1 DFQATT, CDR2 SNEGSKA (reference sequence). Trimming removed 4 bases from V and 5 bases from J, with 12 bases in between. The CDR3 is 13 residues long. CDR3 in amino acids: CSAIGPQDNEQFF. The CDR3 nucleotides read TGCAGTGCTATAGGACCACAGGACAATGAGCAGTTCTTC.

At least ten counts were recorded for this clonotype. The V call is TRBV30, the J call TRBJ1-2, with 10 bases lining up with TRBD1. The CDR3 sequence is 15 residues long. In germline, CDR1 is GTSNPN, CDR2 SVGIG (reference sequence). V was pared by 0 bases and J by 2 bases, with 3 bases of the junction left unmatched. The CDR3: CAWSVRTGGNYGYTF. The CDR3 DNA follows: TGTGCCTGGAGTGTTCGGACAGGGGGGAACTATGGCTACACCTTC.

This clonotype was seen at least ten times. The chain recombines TRBV2 with TRBJ1-6; D call uncertain. This CDR3 contains 15 residues. CDR1 and CDR2 (germline): SNHLY, FYNNEI. The V end was cut by 7 bases, the J end by 5 bases, with 15 bases between. CDR3 coding DNA: TGTGCCAGCACTAGCCAGGAGTTTCATAATTCACCCCTCCACTTT. Translation: CASTSQEFHNSPLHF.

This clonotype was seen repeatedly, ten times or more. The chain is built from TRBV30 and TRBJ1-2; no clear D gene. The CDR3 has 14 residues. Germline V lookup: CDR1 GTSNPN, CDR2 SVGIG (reference sequence). Trimming removed 4 bases from V and 5 bases from J, with 17 bases in between. The CDR3 coding sequence is TGTGCCTGGAATCCGGTGGGAAGGGATTATGGCTACACCTTC. Its protein product is CAWNPVGRDYGYTF.

The J gene is TRBJ1-4, the V gene TRBV20-1; D unresolved. Looked up from germline, CDR1 is DFQATT and CDR2 is SNEGSKA (reference sequence). V dropped 6 bases and J dropped 0 bases, with 11 bases sitting between them. The CDR3 contains 14 residues. The CDR3 loop is CSAESQTTNEKLFF. CDR3 sequence (DNA): TGCAGTGCCGAGTCACAGACAACTAATGAAAAACTGTTTTTT.

The V and J genes are TRBV4-1 and TRBJ1-6; TRBD1 might be the D (6 bases). Trimming removed 4 bases from V and 11 bases from J, with 12 bases in between. CDR3 length: 13 residues. Germline V gene sequence: CDR1 MGHRA, CDR2 YSYEKL. The CDR3 protein is CASSPQGGAPLHF. Here the CDR3 DNA reads TGCGCCAGCAGCCCACAGGGAGGGGCACCCCTCCACTTT.

This clonotype was seen at least ten times. This chain connects TRBV20-1 to TRBJ1-5; D call uncertain. V dropped 6 bases and J dropped 0 bases, with 6 bases sitting between them. CDR3 length: 12 residues. Germline V gene sequence: CDR1 DFQATT, CDR2 SNEGSKA (reference sequence). The CDR3 nucleotides are TGCAGTGCCTGGGATAGCAATCAGCCCCAGCATTTT. This codes for CSAWDSNQPQHF.

This clonotype was counted many times. The chain carries TRBV19 and TRBJ1-1; no definite D call. The CDR3 is made up of 15 amino acids. Germline V gene data show CDR1 as LNHDA and CDR2 as SQIVND (reference sequence). Trimming cost V 2 bases and J 5 bases, with 15 bases left between them. In nucleotides, the CDR3 is TGTGCCAGTAGTATAACGGCGGGGAGGCAAACTGAAGCTTTCTTT. Amino acid sequence: CASSITAGRQTEAFF. Drawing the rest from reference TRBV19 and TRBJ1-1, the complete variable domain is DGGITQSPKYLFRKEGQNVTLSCEQNLNHDAMYWYRQDPGQGLRLIYYSQIVNDFQKGDIAEGYSVSREKKESFPLTVTSAQKNPTAFYLCASSITAGRQTEAFFGQGTRLTVV.

In this sample, this clonotype turned up many times. The chain links TRBV2 to TRBJ2-7; unclear D gene. The CDR3 is 14 amino acids. Germline CDR1 is SNHLY and CDR2 is FYNNEI. Trimming shortened V by 3 bases and J by 0 bases, and 9 bases separated the two germline ends. The CDR3 nucleotides read TGTGCCAGCAGTGACTCTCCTAGCTCCTACGAGCAGTACTTC. Amino acid sequence: CASSDSPSSYEQYF.

The chain has TRBV20-1 and TRBJ2-3; 9 bases are a match to TRBD2. Trimming cost V 3 bases and J 4 bases; bases outside gene matches: 5. This CDR3 is 14 amino acids long. CDR1 is DFQATT and CDR2 is SNEGSKA in the germline V gene (reference sequence). The CDR3 loop reads CSASASGKADTQYF. CDR3 coding DNA: TGCAGTGCTAGCGCTAGCGGGAAAGCAGATACGCAGTATTTT.

There are many counts of this clonotype. This chain connects TRBV20-1 to TRBJ2-7, with 9 bases matching TRBD1. The germline CDR1 and CDR2 sequences are DFQATT and SNEGSKA (reference sequence). CDR3 size: 14 residues. Trimming cost V 6 bases and J 7 bases; bases outside gene matches: 13. This CDR3 reads CSATRDRAVGEQYF. In nucleotides, the CDR3 is TGCAGTGCAACCCGGGACAGGGCCGTGGGGGAGCAGTACTTC.

This clonotype was recorded at least ten times. CDR3 bases: TGTGCTAGTGGCATATCCATTTCGTTAGGGGTAGATGCTGAAAAACTGTTTTTT. It codes for CASGISISLGVDAEKLFF. This chain links TRBV12-5 with TRBJ1-4; D might be TRBD1 (5 bases). The V end lost 6 bases, the J end lost 7 bases, and 27 bases lay between the germline ends. CDR3 length equals 18 residues. Looked up from germline, CDR1 is LGHNT and CDR2 is FRNRAP.

CDR3 bases: TGTGCCAGCAGTGTTAGACTTAGACTAGCGGGGGGCGACACCGGGGAGCTGTTTTTT. It yields the protein CASSVRLRLAGGDTGELFF. V is TRBV6-1 and J is TRBJ2-2, with 13 bases matching TRBD2. The V gene's germline CDR1 is MNHNS and CDR2 SASEGT. This CDR3 comprises 19 residues. V dropped 4 bases and J dropped 3; count of bases not matched to a gene: 11.

This clonotype was found a few times. The junction departs from germline at one end; a sequencing error may be responsible. The chain recombines TRBV29-1 with TRBJ2-1, with 9 nucleotides matching TRBD2. The germline gives CDR1 SQVTM, CDR2 ANQGSEA. The CDR3 extends over 17 amino acids. CDR3 nucleotide sequence: TGCAGCGTTGTGGGACTAGCCGCAAAAAACTCCTACAATGGGCAGTTCTTC. Its protein product is CSVVGLAAKNSYNGQFF.

This clonotype came up many times. The gene calls are TRBV12-3 or TRBV12-4 and TRBJ1-5; tentative D call: TRBD1 (5 bases). Trimming removed 3 bases from V and 0 bases from J, with 15 bases in between. The CDR3 consists of 17 residues. The CDR3 bases are TGTGCCAGCAGTTTGGGACCATTCAGGGATAGCAATCAGCCCCAGCATTTT. Encoded protein: CASSLGPFRDSNQPQHF.

This clonotype was counted only a few times. The chain employs TRBV5-8 and TRBJ2-1, with TRBD1 identical over 10 bases. CDR1 and CDR2 from the germline V gene are SGHTS and YDEGEE. The CDR3 loop spans 16 amino acids. J was trimmed by 6 bases and V by 6 bases; bases with no gene match: 12. The CDR3 loop is CASTLGGQGLVNEQFF. The CDR3 bases are TGTGCCAGCACACTCGGGGGACAGGGGTTAGTCAATGAGCAGTTCTTC.

The chain uses TRBV6-4 and TRBJ2-1, with 9 positions matching TRBD2. The germline CDR1 and CDR2 sequences are MRHNA and SNTAGT. The V and J ends lost 0 bases and 12 bases, in that order; junction bases with no gene match: 12. The CDR3 consists of 16 residues. The chain's CDR3 is CASSDSPSGAGSRQFF. The CDR3 DNA is TGTGCCAGCAGTGACTCGCCTAGCGGGGCCGGGAGTAGGCAGTTCTTC.